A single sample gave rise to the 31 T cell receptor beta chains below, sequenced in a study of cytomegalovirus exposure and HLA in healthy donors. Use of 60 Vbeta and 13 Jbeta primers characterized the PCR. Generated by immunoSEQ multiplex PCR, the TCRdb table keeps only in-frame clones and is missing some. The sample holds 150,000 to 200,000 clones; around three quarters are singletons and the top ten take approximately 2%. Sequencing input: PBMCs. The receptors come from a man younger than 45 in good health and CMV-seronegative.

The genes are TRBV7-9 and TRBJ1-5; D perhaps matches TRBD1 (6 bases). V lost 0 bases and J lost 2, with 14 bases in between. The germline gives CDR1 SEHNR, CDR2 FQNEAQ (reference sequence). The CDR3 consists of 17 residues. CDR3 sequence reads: CASSLALGAMGNQPQHF. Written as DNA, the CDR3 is TGTGCCAGCAGCTTAGCGCTGGGGGCGATGGGCAATCAGCCCCAGCATTTT.

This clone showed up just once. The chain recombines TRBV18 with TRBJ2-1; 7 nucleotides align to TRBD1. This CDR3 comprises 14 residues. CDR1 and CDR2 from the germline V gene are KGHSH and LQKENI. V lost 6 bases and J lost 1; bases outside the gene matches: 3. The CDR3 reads CASSRQGSYNEQFF. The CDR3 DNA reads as TGTGCCAGCTCGCGACAGGGATCCTACAATGAGCAGTTCTTC.

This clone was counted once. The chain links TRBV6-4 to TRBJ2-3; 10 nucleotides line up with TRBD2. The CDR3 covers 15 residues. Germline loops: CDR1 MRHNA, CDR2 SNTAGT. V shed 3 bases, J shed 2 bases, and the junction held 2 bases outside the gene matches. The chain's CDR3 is CASSEGLASTDTQYF. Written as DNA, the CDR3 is TGTGCCAGCAGTGAGGGACTAGCGTCCACAGATACGCAGTATTTT.

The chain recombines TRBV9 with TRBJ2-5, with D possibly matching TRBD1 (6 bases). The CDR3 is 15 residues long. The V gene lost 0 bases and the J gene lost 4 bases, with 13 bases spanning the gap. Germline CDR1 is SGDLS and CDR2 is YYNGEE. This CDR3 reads CASSVGQGKIETQYF. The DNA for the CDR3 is TGTGCCAGCAGCGTAGGCCAGGGGAAGATAGAGACCCAGTACTTC. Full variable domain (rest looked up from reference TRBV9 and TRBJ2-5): DSGVTQTPKHLITATGQRVTLRCSPRSGDLSVYWYQQSLDQGLQFLIQYYNGEERAKGNILERFSAQQFPDLHSELNLSSLELGDSALYFCASSVGQGKIETQYFGPGTRLLVL.

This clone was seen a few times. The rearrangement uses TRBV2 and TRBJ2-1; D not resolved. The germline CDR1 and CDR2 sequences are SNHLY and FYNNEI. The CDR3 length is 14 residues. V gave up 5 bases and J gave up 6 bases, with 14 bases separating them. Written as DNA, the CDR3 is TGTGCCAGCAGTTTGCGGCGGAGTCTCAATGAGCAGTTCTTC. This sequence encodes CASSLRRSLNEQFF.

The CDR3 is CASSIGRGALNEQYF. The CDR3, as DNA: TGTGCCAGTAGTATCGGGCGGGGGGCTCTGAACGAGCAGTACTTC. This chain links TRBV19 with TRBJ2-7, with TRBD2 identical over 8 bases. The CDR3 totals 15 residues. The trim removed 3 bases at V and 5 bases at J, leaving 9 bases unmatched. The V gene's germline CDR1 is LNHDA and CDR2 SQIVND (reference sequence). The entire variable domain, with the rest obtained from reference TRBV19 and TRBJ2-7, is as follows: DGGITQSPKYLFRKEGQNVTLSCEQNLNHDAMYWYRQDPGQGLRLIYYSQIVNDFQKGDIAEGYSVSREKKESFPLTVTSAQKNPTAFYLCASSIGRGALNEQYFGPGTRLTVT.

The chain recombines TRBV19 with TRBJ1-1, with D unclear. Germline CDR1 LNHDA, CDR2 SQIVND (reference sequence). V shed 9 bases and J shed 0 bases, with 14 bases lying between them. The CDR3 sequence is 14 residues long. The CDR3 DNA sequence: TGTGCCAGCTCCTATGCCACCATGAACACTGAAGCTTTCTTT. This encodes CASSYATMNTEAFF.

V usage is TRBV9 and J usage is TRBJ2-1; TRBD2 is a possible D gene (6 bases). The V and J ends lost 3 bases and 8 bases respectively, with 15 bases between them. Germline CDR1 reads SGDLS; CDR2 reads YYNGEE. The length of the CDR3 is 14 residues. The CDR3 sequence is CASSAGDLIHEQFF. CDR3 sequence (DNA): TGTGCCAGCAGCGCTGGGGACTTGATCCATGAGCAGTTCTTC. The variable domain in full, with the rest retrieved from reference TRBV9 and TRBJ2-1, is DSGVTQTPKHLITATGQRVTLRCSPRSGDLSVYWYQQSLDQGLQFLIQYYNGEERAKGNILERFSAQQFPDLHSELNLSSLELGDSALYFCASSAGDLIHEQFFGPGTRLTVL.

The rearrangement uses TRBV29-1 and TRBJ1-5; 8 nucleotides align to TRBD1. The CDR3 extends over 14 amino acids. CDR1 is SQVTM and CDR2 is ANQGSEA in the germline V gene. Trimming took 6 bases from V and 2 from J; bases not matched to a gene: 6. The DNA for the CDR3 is TGCAGCGTGCCCACAGGGGGAGGCAATCAGCCCCAGCATTTT. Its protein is CSVPTGGGNQPQHF.

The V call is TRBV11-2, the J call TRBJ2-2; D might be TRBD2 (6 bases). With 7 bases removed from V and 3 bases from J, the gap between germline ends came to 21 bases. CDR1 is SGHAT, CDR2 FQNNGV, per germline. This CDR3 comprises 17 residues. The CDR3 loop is CASKPLGGLSYTGELFF. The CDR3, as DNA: TGTGCCAGCAAGCCCCTTGGGGGGTTGAGTTACACCGGGGAGCTGTTTTTT. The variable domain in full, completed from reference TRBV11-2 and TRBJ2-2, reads EAGVAQSPRYKIIEKRQSVAFWCNPISGHATLYWYQQILGQGPKLLIQFQNNGVVDDSQLPKDRFSAERLKGVDSTLKIQPAKLEDSAVYLCASKPLGGLSYTGELFFGEGSRLTVL.

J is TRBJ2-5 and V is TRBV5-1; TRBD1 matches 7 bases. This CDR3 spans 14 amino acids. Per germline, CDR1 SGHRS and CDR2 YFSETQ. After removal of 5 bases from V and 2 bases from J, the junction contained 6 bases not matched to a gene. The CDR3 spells CASRPTGLQETQYF. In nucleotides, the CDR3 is TGCGCCAGCAGACCGACAGGGTTACAAGAGACCCAGTACTTC.

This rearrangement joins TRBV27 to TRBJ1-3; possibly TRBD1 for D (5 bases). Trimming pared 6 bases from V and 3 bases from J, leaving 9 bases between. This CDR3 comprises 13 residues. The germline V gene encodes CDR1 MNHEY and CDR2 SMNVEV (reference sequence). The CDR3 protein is CASRTVGGNTIYF. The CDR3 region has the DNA TGTGCCAGCAGGACAGTTGGTGGAAACACCATATATTTT.

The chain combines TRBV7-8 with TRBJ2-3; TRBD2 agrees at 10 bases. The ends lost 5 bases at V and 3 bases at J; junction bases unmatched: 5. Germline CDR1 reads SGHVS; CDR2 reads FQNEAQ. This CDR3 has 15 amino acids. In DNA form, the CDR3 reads TGTGCCAGCAGCAAAATAGCGGGAGGAACAGATACGCAGTATTTT. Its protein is CASSKIAGGTDTQYF. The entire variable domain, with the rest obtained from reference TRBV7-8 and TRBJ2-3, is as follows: GAGVSQSPRYKVAKRGQDVALRCDPISGHVSLFWYQQALGQGPEFLTYFQNEAQLDKSGLPSDRFFAERPEGSVSTLKIQRTQQEDSAVYLCASSKIAGGTDTQYFGPGTRLTVL.

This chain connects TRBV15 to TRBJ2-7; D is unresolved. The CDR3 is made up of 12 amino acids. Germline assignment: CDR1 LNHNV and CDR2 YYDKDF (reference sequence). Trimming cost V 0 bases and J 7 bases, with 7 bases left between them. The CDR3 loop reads CATSRDLREQYF. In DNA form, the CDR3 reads TGTGCCACCAGCAGAGATCTACGGGAGCAGTACTTC.

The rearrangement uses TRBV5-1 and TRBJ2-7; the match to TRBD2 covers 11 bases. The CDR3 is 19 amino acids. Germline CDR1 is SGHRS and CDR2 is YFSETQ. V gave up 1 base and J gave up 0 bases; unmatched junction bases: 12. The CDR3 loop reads CASSLQTASGRPPSYEQYF. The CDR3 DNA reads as TGCGCCAGCAGCTTGCAGACTGCTAGCGGGAGGCCCCCCTCCTACGAGCAGTACTTC.

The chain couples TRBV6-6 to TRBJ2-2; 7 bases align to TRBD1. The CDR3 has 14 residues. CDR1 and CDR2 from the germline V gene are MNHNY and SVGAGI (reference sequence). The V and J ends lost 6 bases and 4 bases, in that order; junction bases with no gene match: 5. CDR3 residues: CASSLQGPTGELFF. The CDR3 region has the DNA TGTGCCAGCAGCTTACAGGGGCCCACCGGGGAGCTGTTTTTT.

CDR3 DNA sequence: TGTGCCAGCAGATCTGGGGGACAGCCCTCTTACGAGCAGTACTTC. This gives the protein CASRSGGQPSYEQYF. The chain carries TRBV28 and TRBJ2-7, with 7 nucleotides matching TRBD1. Germline V lookup: CDR1 MDHEN, CDR2 SYDVKM. This CDR3 region has 15 residues. Unmatched junction bases numbered 12, after V lost 6 bases and J lost 4 bases.

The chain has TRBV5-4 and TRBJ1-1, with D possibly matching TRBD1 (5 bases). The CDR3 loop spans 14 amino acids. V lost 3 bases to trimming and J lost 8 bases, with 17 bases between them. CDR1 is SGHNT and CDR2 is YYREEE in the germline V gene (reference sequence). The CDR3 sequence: CASSSGVGGIEAFF. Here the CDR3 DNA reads TGTGCCAGCAGCTCGGGGGTCGGTGGAATCGAAGCTTTCTTT. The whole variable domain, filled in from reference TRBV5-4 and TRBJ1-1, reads ETGVTQSPTHLIKTRGQQVTLRCSSQSGHNTVSWYQQALGQGPQFIFQYYREEENGRGNFPPRFSGLQFPNYSSELNVNALELDDSALYLCASSSGVGGIEAFFGQGTRLTVV.

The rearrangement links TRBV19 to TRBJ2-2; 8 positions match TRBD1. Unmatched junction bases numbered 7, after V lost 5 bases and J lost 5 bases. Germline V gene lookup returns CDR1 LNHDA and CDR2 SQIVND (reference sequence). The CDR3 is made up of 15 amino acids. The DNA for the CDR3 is TGTGCCAGTAGTGGCACCAGGGGGCCTACCGGGGAGCTGTTTTTT. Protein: CASSGTRGPTGELFF.

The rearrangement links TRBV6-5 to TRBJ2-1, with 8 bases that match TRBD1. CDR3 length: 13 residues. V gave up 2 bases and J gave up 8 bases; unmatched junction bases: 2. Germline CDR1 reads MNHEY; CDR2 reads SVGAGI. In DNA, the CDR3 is TGTGCCAGCAGTTACCAGGGGGCTCATGAGCAGTTCTTC. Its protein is CASSYQGAHEQFF.

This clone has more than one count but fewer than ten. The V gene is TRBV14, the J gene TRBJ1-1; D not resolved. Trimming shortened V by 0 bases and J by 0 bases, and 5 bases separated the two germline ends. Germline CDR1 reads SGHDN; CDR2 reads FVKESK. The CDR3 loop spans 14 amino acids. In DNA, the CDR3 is TGTGCCAGCAGCCAAGAGGCATTGAACACTGAAGCTTTCTTT. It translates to CASSQEALNTEAFF.

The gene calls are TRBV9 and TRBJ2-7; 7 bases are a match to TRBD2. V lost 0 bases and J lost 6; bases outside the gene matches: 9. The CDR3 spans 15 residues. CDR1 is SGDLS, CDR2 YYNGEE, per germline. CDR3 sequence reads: CASSVEPSGASEQYF. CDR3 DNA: TGTGCCAGCAGCGTAGAGCCTAGCGGCGCCAGCGAGCAGTACTTC.

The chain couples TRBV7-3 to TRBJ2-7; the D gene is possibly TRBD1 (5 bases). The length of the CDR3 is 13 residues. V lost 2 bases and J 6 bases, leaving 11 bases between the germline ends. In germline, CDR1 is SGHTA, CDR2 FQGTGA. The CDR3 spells CASSLVGPTEQYF. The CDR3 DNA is TGTGCCAGCAGCTTAGTGGGGCCAACCGAGCAGTACTTC. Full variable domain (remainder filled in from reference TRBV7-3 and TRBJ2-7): GAGVSQTPSNKVTEKGKYVELRCDPISGHTALYWYRQSLGQGPEFLIYFQGTGAADDSGLPNDRFFAVRPEGSVSTLKIQRTERGDSAVYLCASSLVGPTEQYFGPGTRLTVT.

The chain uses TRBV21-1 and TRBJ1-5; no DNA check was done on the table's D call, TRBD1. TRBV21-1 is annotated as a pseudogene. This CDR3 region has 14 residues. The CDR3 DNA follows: TGTGCCAGAAAAGGGACAGCGGGCAATCAGCCCCAGCATTTT. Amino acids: CARKGTAGNQPQHF.

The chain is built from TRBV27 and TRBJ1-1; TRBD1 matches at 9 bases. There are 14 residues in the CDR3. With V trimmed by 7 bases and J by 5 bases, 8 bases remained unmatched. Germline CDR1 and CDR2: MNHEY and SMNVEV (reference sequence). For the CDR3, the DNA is TGTGCCAGCAAACTACAGGGGGCTAGGACTGAAGCTTTCTTT. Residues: CASKLQGARTEAFF.

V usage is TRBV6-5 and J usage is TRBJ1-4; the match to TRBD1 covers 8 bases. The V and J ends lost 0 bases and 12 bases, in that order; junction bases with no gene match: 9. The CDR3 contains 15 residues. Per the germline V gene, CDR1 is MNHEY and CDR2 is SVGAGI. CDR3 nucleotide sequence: TGTGCCAGCAGTTACTCGCAACAGGGGGTAGAAGAACTGTTTTTT. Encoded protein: CASSYSQQGVEELFF.

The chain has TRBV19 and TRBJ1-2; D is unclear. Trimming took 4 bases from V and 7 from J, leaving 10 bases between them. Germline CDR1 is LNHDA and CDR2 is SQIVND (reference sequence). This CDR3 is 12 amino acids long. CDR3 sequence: CASSSQSFGYTF. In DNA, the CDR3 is TGTGCCAGTAGTAGCCAGTCCTTTGGCTACACCTTC.

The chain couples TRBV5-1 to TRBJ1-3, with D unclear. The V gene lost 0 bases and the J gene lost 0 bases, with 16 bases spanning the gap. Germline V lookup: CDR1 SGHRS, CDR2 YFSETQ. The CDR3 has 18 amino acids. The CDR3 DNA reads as TGCGCCAGCAGCTTGGGGGCCAGTCAGGACTTCTCTGGAAACACCATATATTTT. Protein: CASSLGASQDFSGNTIYF.

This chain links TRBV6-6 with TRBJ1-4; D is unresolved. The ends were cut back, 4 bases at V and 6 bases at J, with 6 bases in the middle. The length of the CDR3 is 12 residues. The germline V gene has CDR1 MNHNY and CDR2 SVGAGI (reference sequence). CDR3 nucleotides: TGTGCCAGCAGTTGGCCTGATGAAAAACTGTTTTTT. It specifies CASSWPDEKLFF.

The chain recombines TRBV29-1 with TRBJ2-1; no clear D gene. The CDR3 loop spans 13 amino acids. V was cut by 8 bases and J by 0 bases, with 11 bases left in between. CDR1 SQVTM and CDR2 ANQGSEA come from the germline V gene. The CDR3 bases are TGCAGCTTGAGCGAAAGCTCCTACAATGAGCAGTTCTTC. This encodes CSLSESSYNEQFF.

The CDR3 DNA follows: TGTGCCAGAGGGACAGGGGAGGGTAGCAATCAGCCCCAGCATTTT. Its protein product is CARGTGEGSNQPQHF. The rearrangement uses TRBV25-1 and TRBJ1-5; 10 nucleotides match TRBD1. The CDR3 is 15 amino acids. The ends lost 9 bases at V and 0 bases at J; junction bases unmatched: 5. Germline V gene data show CDR1 as MGHDK and CDR2 as SYGVNS.